This T cell receptor (beta chain) was identified in a study of cytomegalovirus exposure and HLA in healthy donors. The PCR had 60 Vbeta and 13 Jbeta primers. This table comes from immunoSEQ multiplex PCR, and its TCRdb copy is limited to in-frame clones, with some not included. The sample comprises about 110,000 clones, roughly 85% of which are singletons, and around 3.1% rests with the top ten. Source material: PBMCs. The TCR originated in a woman in her thirties or forties in good health and CMV-seronegative.

CDR3 loop: CAWRLQGFGNTIYF. CDR3 nucleotides: TGTGCCTGGAGGCTACAGGGGTTCGGCAACACCATATATTTT. The gene calls are TRBV30 and TRBJ1-3, with 7 nucleotides matching TRBD1. This CDR3 is 14 amino acids long. After removal of 3 bases from V and 7 bases from J, the junction contained 9 bases not matched to a gene. Germline V CDR1 and CDR2: GTSNPN, SVGIG (reference sequence).